This TCR beta chain was observed in a study of PD-1 blockade in classical Hodgkin lymphoma. There was relapse after autologous stem cell transplantation in every patient, and there was variation in brentuximab vedotin exposure. Note on this clone: Its specificity is unknown.

The CDR3 sequence is 16 residues long. After removal of 3 bases from V and 4 bases from J, the junction contained 9 bases not matched to a gene. CDR1 and CDR2 (germline): LGHNA, YSLEER. Clones were read by immunoSEQ multiplex PCR, and TCRdb kept only the in-frame ones, dropping some. The sample holds 35,000 or so clones; more than 65% are singletons and the top ten take around 17%. Points from the study as a whole: Newly diagnosed patients reportedly trailed healthy donors in baseline TCR diversity.

This material consisted of peripheral blood mononuclear cells (PBMCs), taken before the second cycle of nivolumab. V and J are TRBV4-3 and TRBJ2-1; 7 nucleotides align to TRBD2. The clonotype comes from a human donor with classical Hodgkin lymphoma. Here the CDR3 reads CASSHGLGGVYNEQFF. In nucleotides, the CDR3 is TGCGCCAGCAGCCACGGTTTGGGGGGGGTTTACAATGAGCAGTTCTTC.